The 25 T cell receptor beta chains in this list originate from one sample, sequenced in a study of T-cell reconstitution after alpha-beta-depleted transplantation in children. Unique molecular identifiers were built into the TCRbeta library. Each CDR3 protein is one row after TCRdb ran MiXCR on the PCR reads. The sample gives 490,000 or so distinct CDR3 sequences, approximately 13% of which show up once; approximately 5.4% is in the top ten. The sample here was PBMCs from the stem cell graft donor, taken from the stem cell graft. The receptors derive from a human donor who donated a stem cell graft to a child with combined immunodeficiency.

This clonotype occurred many times. The gene calls are TRBV11-2 and TRBJ2-3, with TRBD2 matching over 7 bases. The CDR3 has 15 amino acids. CDR1 is SGHAT and CDR2 is FQNNGV in the germline V gene. The ends lost 4 bases at V and 5 bases at J; junction bases unmatched: 9. CDR3 in amino acids: CASSSRRERGDTQYF. CDR3 DNA sequence: TGTGCCAGCAGCTCACGGCGGGAGAGGGGAGATACGCAGTATTTT. The variable domain in full, with the rest retrieved from reference TRBV11-2 and TRBJ2-3, is EAGVAQSPRYKIIEKRQSVAFWCNPISGHATLYWYQQILGQGPKLLIQFQNNGVVDDSQLPKDRFSAERLKGVDSTLKIQPAKLEDSAVYLCASSSRRERGDTQYFGPGTRLTVL.

The table lists this clonotype with many counts. The CDR3 protein is CSARGRNYGYTF. The CDR3 region has the DNA TGCAGTGCTAGAGGGCGGAACTATGGCTACACCTTC. The rearrangement uses TRBV20-1 and TRBJ1-2; D is unresolved. The CDR3 totals 12 residues. Per the germline V gene, CDR1 is DFQATT and CDR2 is SNEGSKA (reference sequence). V lost 1 base and J 2 bases, leaving 5 bases between the germline ends.

There are a few counts of this clonotype. For the CDR3, the DNA is TGTGCCAGCAGCCGTCAAGGCGGTCGTGAGCAGTACTTC. Translated: CASSRQGGREQYF. This rearrangement joins TRBV6-6 to TRBJ2-7; D not resolved. Germline lookup yields CDR1 MNHNY and CDR2 SVGAGI (reference sequence). The CDR3 contains 13 residues. V shed 6 bases and J shed 7 bases, with 16 bases lying between them.

Only a few counts were recorded for this clonotype. This chain joins TRBV6-1 and TRBJ2-1; 10 positions match TRBD2. The CDR3 has 15 amino acids. Germline CDR1 and CDR2: MNHNS and SASEGT. Unmatched junction bases numbered 5, after V lost 7 bases and J lost 2 bases. CDR3: CASMQLAGPYNEQFF. CDR3 coding DNA: TGTGCCAGCATGCAACTAGCGGGGCCCTACAATGAGCAGTTCTTC.

This rearrangement joins TRBV20-1 to TRBJ2-3; D call uncertain. V lost 4 bases and J 6 bases, leaving 17 bases between the germline ends. The CDR3 loop spans 14 amino acids. Germline assignment: CDR1 DFQATT and CDR2 SNEGSKA (reference sequence). CDR3 residues: CSATPAPSEDTQYF. CDR3 nucleotides: TGCAGTGCTACTCCGGCGCCCTCGGAGGATACGCAGTATTTT.

The gene calls are TRBV6-2 or TRBV6-3 and TRBJ1-1; 7 nucleotides agree with TRBD1. Germline loops: CDR1 MNHEY, CDR2 SVGEGT. The junction had 10 bases not matched to a gene; V was cut back by 6 bases and J by 3 bases. CDR3 length: 15 amino acids. The CDR3 coding sequence is TGTGCCAGCAGCCCTCGACAGGGAAGTTACACTGAAGCTTTCTTT. Its translation: CASSPRQGSYTEAFF.

A single count supports this clonotype. A read error may explain this, as a much larger clone is one base away. The chain has TRBV14 and TRBJ1-1; D is ambiguous. CDR3 length: 13 residues. Germline CDR1 reads SGHDN; CDR2 reads FVKESK. V lost 2 bases and J 1 base, leaving 5 bases between the germline ends. The CDR3 DNA is TGTGCCAGCAGCCAATTCCGGAACACTGAAGCTTTCTTT. Translating gives CASSQFRNTEAFF.

This clonotype was picked up many times. The gene calls are TRBV18 and TRBJ2-2; D gene ambiguous. Trimming cost V 1 base and J 6 bases, with 3 bases left between them. This CDR3 has 12 residues. In germline, CDR1 is KGHSH, CDR2 LQKENI. As DNA, the CDR3 is TGTGCCAGCTCACCACAGTCCGGGGAGCTGTTTTTT. Protein product: CASSPQSGELFF.

As concerns this clonotype: Germline is not matched at one junction end, which may reflect a read error. The genes are TRBV29-1 and TRBJ2-3; 13 nucleotides match TRBD2. Looked up from germline, CDR1 is SQVTM and CDR2 is ANQGSEA. The CDR3 covers 17 residues. CDR3 in DNA: TGCAGCCCCACGGGAACTAGCGGGGGGGATAGCACAGATGCGCAGTATTTT. Translation gives CSPTGTSGGDSTDAQYF.

The gene calls are TRBV6-5 and TRBJ1-3, with a weak D call TRBD1 (5 bases). This CDR3 comprises 17 residues. Trimming shortened V by 0 bases and J by 0 bases, and 12 bases separated the two germline ends. CDR1 MNHEY and CDR2 SVGAGI come from the germline V gene. CDR3 sequence: CASSYSPDSYSGNTIYF. The CDR3 nucleotides are TGTGCCAGCAGTTACTCCCCAGACAGTTACTCTGGAAACACCATATATTTT.

The V call is TRBV12-3 or TRBV12-4, the J call TRBJ1-1; 7 bases map to TRBD1. The CDR3 covers 13 residues. J was trimmed by 10 bases and V by 5 bases; bases with no gene match: 10. The CDR3 spells CASSRDSGRIAFF. The CDR3 coding sequence is TGTGCCAGCAGTCGGGACAGCGGGAGGATAGCTTTCTTT.

This clonotype was detected many times. This chain connects TRBV5-1 to TRBJ2-1; 7 bases map to TRBD1. Germline V gene data show CDR1 as SGHRS and CDR2 as YFSETQ. The CDR3 runs to 14 residues. Trimming at V came to 4 bases and at J to 4 bases, leaving 5 bases not matched to a gene. This chain's CDR3 is CASSGTGQYNEQFF. The CDR3 DNA is TGCGCCAGCAGCGGAACGGGACAGTACAATGAGCAGTTCTTC.

This clonotype was observed a few times. J is TRBJ2-7 and V is TRBV7-2; the match to TRBD1 covers 9 bases. CDR1 and CDR2 from the germline V gene are SGHTA and FQGNSA. There are 15 residues in the CDR3. Losses at the gene ends were 3 bases for V and 3 bases for J; bases not matched to a gene: 6. The CDR3 sequence is CASSFSGTGNYEQYF. CDR3 bases: TGTGCCAGCAGCTTCTCCGGGACAGGGAACTACGAGCAGTACTTC.

This clonotype was found a few times. V and J are TRBV6-5 and TRBJ1-1; D not resolved. The germline V and J ends were trimmed by 7 bases and 6 bases, with 9 bases remaining between them. Germline CDR1 MNHEY, CDR2 SVGAGI. The CDR3 runs 11 residues. Here the CDR3 reads CASTLGPEAFF. The CDR3 region has the DNA TGTGCCAGCACTCTAGGGCCTGAAGCTTTCTTT.

This clonotype was seen at least ten times. The J gene is TRBJ2-7, the V gene TRBV15; 11 nucleotides match TRBD1. The CDR3 length is 16 residues. Germline-derived CDR1 and CDR2 are LNHNV and YYDKDF (reference sequence). Trimming at V came to 2 bases and at J to 5 bases, leaving 8 bases not matched to a gene. The CDR3: CATSRIRTGGFHEQYF. CDR3 nucleotide sequence: TGTGCCACCAGCAGAATAAGGACAGGGGGCTTCCACGAGCAGTACTTC.

The chain joins TRBV4-3 to TRBJ2-1; 11 bases match TRBD2. V lost 3 bases, J lost 3 bases, and 4 bases stayed unmatched. From germline, CDR1 is LGHNA and CDR2 YSLEER. This CDR3 contains 16 residues. The CDR3 region is CASSQLAGGNYNEQFF. The CDR3, as DNA: TGCGCCAGCAGCCAGCTAGCGGGAGGCAACTACAATGAGCAGTTCTTC.

The table lists this clonotype with a few counts. The CDR3 DNA follows: TGCGCCAGCAGCCAAGATTCCGAGAACACTGAAGCTTTCTTT. It yields the protein CASSQDSENTEAFF. The V and J genes are TRBV4-3 and TRBJ1-1; D ambiguous. The germline gives CDR1 LGHNA, CDR2 YSLEER. The CDR3 covers 14 residues. Trimming cost V 0 bases and J 1 base, with 6 bases left between them.

This clonotype was recorded many times. The chain employs TRBV29-1 and TRBJ2-6, with D possibly being TRBD1 (5 bases). Germline values: CDR1 SQVTM, CDR2 ANQGSEA. The germline V and J ends were trimmed by 3 bases and 2 bases, with 5 bases remaining between them. The CDR3 runs 13 residues. The CDR3 DNA follows: TGCAGCGTTGACAGGGCTGGGGCCAACGTCCTGACTTTC. Amino acid sequence: CSVDRAGANVLTF.

This clonotype came up many times. The J gene is TRBJ2-1, the V gene TRBV6-4, with TRBD2 as a possible D gene (5 bases). Germline V lookup: CDR1 MRHNA, CDR2 SNTAGT. Deletions cut 0 bases from V and 1 base from J, with 7 bases between. This CDR3 region has 15 residues. The CDR3 DNA is TGTGCCAGCAGTGACTCGACGGGATCCTACAATGAGCAGTTCTTC. The encoded protein is CASSDSTGSYNEQFF.

This clonotype has more than one count but fewer than ten. This rearrangement joins TRBV6-1 to TRBJ2-1; the match to TRBD2 covers 10 bases. Germline V lookup: CDR1 MNHNS, CDR2 SASEGT. The CDR3 is 15 residues long. The V and J ends lost 1 base and 6 bases, in that order; junction bases with no gene match: 3. The CDR3 spells CASSEGSGGPNEQFF. The DNA of the CDR3 is TGTGCCAGCAGTGAAGGTAGCGGGGGGCCCAATGAGCAGTTCTTC.

V and J are TRBV7-2 and TRBJ2-7; TRBD1 matches 7 bases. The CDR3 consists of 15 residues. The V segment lost 5 bases and the J segment 0 bases; nucleotides outside the gene matches: 7. Germline V gives CDR1 SGHTA, CDR2 FQGNSA. CDR3 region: CASSPSGQPSYEQYF. The CDR3, as DNA: TGTGCCAGCAGCCCATCGGGACAGCCCTCCTACGAGCAGTACTTC.

There are many counts of this clonotype. CDR3 amino acids: CSARDRFNEKLFF. The CDR3, as DNA: TGCAGTGCTAGAGATCGGTTTAATGAAAAACTGTTTTTT. V gene TRBV20-1 combines with J gene TRBJ1-4; no reliable D call. The CDR3 spans 13 residues. CDR1 and CDR2 (germline): DFQATT, SNEGSKA (reference sequence). V gave up 0 bases and J gave up 4 bases, with 6 bases separating them.

Points on this clonotype: A much larger clone is a single base away; this may be a read error. This chain uses TRBV6-5 with TRBJ2-5; D not certain. The V and J ends lost 1 base and 3 bases respectively, with 12 bases between them. Germline lookup yields CDR1 MNHEY and CDR2 SVGAGI. This CDR3 spans 15 amino acids. This CDR3 reads CASSYFFGEEETQYF. DNA for the CDR3: TGTGCCAGCAGTTACTTTTTCGGTGAAGAAGAGACCCAGTACTTC.

The genes are TRBV27 and TRBJ2-7, with TRBD1 as a possible D gene (5 bases). CDR3 length equals 13 residues. The V gene's germline CDR1 is MNHEY and CDR2 SMNVEV (reference sequence). V was cut by 5 bases and J by 3 bases, with 11 bases left in between. The CDR3 region is CASSPPDNYEQYF. The DNA of the CDR3 is TGTGCCAGCAGTCCGCCGGACAACTACGAGCAGTACTTC.

This chain links TRBV11-2 with TRBJ2-3; 7 bases are shared with TRBD1. With 5 bases clipped from V and 4 bases from J, the junction kept 9 bases outside the gene matches. Germline CDR1 SGHAT, CDR2 FQNNGV. This CDR3 has 15 amino acids. In DNA form, the CDR3 reads TGTGCCAGCAGCCCTACAGGGGCTGGGGCAGATACGCAGTATTTT. It specifies CASSPTGAGADTQYF.